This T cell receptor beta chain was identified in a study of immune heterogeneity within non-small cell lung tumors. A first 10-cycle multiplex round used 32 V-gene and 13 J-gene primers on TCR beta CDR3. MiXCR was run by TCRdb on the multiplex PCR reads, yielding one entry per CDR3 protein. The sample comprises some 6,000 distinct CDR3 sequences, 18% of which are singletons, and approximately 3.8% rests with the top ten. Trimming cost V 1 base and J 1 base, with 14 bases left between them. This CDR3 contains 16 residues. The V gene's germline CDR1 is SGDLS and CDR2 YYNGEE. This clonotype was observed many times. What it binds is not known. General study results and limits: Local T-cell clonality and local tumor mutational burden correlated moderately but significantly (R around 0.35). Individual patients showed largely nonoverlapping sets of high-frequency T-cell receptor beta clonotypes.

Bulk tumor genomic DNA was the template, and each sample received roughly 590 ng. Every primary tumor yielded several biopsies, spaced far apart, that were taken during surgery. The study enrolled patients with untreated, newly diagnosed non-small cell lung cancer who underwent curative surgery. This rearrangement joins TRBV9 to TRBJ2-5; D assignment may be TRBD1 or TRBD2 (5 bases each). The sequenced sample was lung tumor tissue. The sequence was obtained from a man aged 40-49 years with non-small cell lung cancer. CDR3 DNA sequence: TGTGCCAGCAGCGTATTTGGGGGTGGCCCCCAAGAGACCCAGTACTTC. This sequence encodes CASSVFGGGPQETQYF.